These 17 T cell receptor beta chains originate from one sample sequenced in a study of T cells after yellow fever vaccination. Via MiXCR, TCRdb re-called the 5' RACE reads, giving one row per CDR3 protein. The repertoire holds just under 600,000 distinct CDR3 sequences, with roughly 14% as singletons. The sequencing used PBMCs, collected on the day of the yellow fever booster vaccination. Receptor source: a man between 25 and 39 years old who received the YFV17D yellow fever vaccine.

The sample holds a few counts of this clonotype. V is TRBV12-3 or TRBV12-4 and J is TRBJ2-7; maybe TRBD2 (5 bases). With 5 bases removed from V and 2 bases from J, the gap between germline ends came to 10 bases. This CDR3 contains 13 residues. DNA of the CDR3: TGTGCCAGCAGTAAAACCGGGACCTACGAGCAGTACTTC. This translates into CASSKTGTYEQYF.

V and J are TRBV19 and TRBJ1-1; TRBD1 might be the D (6 bases). This CDR3 contains 16 residues. Germline V lookup: CDR1 LNHDA, CDR2 SQIVND (reference sequence). The V end lost 0 bases, the J end lost 0 bases, and 11 bases lay between the germline ends. The CDR3 reads CASSIDDRFMNTEAFF. The CDR3 DNA reads as TGTGCCAGTAGTATAGATGACAGGTTCATGAACACTGAAGCTTTCTTT.

The chain links TRBV15 to TRBJ2-3, with D hard to call. Germline assignment: CDR1 LNHNV and CDR2 YYDKDF (reference sequence). CDR3 length: 13 residues. The V end was cut by 4 bases, the J end by 0 bases, with 5 bases between. CDR3 amino acids: CATSTTSTDTQYF. The CDR3, as DNA: TGTGCCACCAGCACTACGAGCACAGATACGCAGTATTTT.

The chain carries TRBV20-1 and TRBJ2-7, with D unresolved. V was pared by 6 bases and J by 2 bases, with 17 bases between. The CDR3 length is 14 residues. In germline, CDR1 is DFQATT, CDR2 SNEGSKA (reference sequence). The CDR3 region has the DNA TGCAGTGCCAGTTCTGGTATGCCCACCTACGAGCAGTACTTC. Residues: CSASSGMPTYEQYF.

The chain links TRBV7-2 to TRBJ2-5, with 11 positions matching TRBD2. Germline CDR1 and CDR2: SGHTA and FQGNSA. Trimming cost V 5 bases and J 1 base; bases outside gene matches: 3. The length of the CDR3 is 15 residues. The DNA of the CDR3 is TGTGCCAGCAGCGGGACTAGCGGCCTCCAAGAGACCCAGTACTTC. Protein product: CASSGTSGLQETQYF.

This clonotype was observed many times. The chain employs TRBV18 and TRBJ2-5; 8 nucleotides align to TRBD2. The CDR3 totals 15 residues. Looked up from germline, CDR1 is KGHSH and CDR2 is LQKENI. With V trimmed by 2 bases and J by 5 bases, 7 bases remained unmatched. The CDR3 coding sequence is TGTGCCAGCTCACCAACTAGCGGACAGAGGGAGACCCAGTACTTC. Its protein product is CASSPTSGQRETQYF.

This clonotype was seen more than once but under ten times. The chain is built from TRBV10-3 and TRBJ2-3, with TRBD2 matching over 12 bases. The CDR3 contains 16 residues. V shed 1 base and J 2 bases; nucleotides not matched to a gene: 1. Germline CDR1 reads ENHRY; CDR2 reads SYGVKD. The CDR3 is CAISEWTSGTTDTQYF. For the CDR3, the DNA is TGTGCCATCAGTGAGTGGACTAGCGGGACCACAGATACGCAGTATTTT.

V gene TRBV5-4 combines with J gene TRBJ2-1; D is possibly TRBD1 (5 bases). V shed 2 bases and J shed 8 bases, with 14 bases lying between them. The CDR3 length is 14 residues. Per germline, CDR1 SGHNT and CDR2 YYREEE (reference sequence). CDR3 sequence: CASSFSGAHDEQFF. CDR3 bases: TGTGCCAGCAGCTTTTCTGGGGCCCATGATGAGCAGTTCTTC.

This clonotype has just a few counts. J is TRBJ2-7 and V is TRBV27; D possibly matches TRBD1 or TRBD2 (6 bases each). Deletions cut 6 bases from V and 6 bases from J, with 21 bases between. CDR1 and CDR2 from the germline V gene are MNHEY and SMNVEV (reference sequence). CDR3 length: 15 amino acids. CDR3 nucleotide sequence: TGTGCCAGCAGCCGCGCCGTTGGGGGGCGAAGCGAGCAGTACTTC. It yields the protein CASSRAVGGRSEQYF.

This clonotype was observed a few times. V usage is TRBV7-8 and J usage is TRBJ2-1; 11 bases map to TRBD2. V gave up 5 bases and J gave up 9 bases; unmatched junction bases: 6. This CDR3 is 14 amino acids long. Germline CDR1 and CDR2: SGHVS and FQNEAQ. This CDR3 reads CASSKMTSGVEQFF. In DNA form, the CDR3 reads TGTGCCAGCAGCAAAATGACTAGCGGGGTTGAGCAGTTCTTC. Drawing the rest from reference TRBV7-8 and TRBJ2-1, the complete variable domain is GAGVSQSPRYKVAKRGQDVALRCDPISGHVSLFWYQQALGQGPEFLTYFQNEAQLDKSGLPSDRFFAERPEGSVSTLKIQRTQQEDSAVYLCASSKMTSGVEQFFGPGTRLTVL.

The gene calls are TRBV5-4 and TRBJ2-2; D may be TRBD1 (5 bases). With 2 bases removed from V and 6 bases from J, the gap between germline ends came to 23 bases. Germline V gene lookup returns CDR1 SGHNT and CDR2 YYREEE (reference sequence). This CDR3 is built from 18 residues. This CDR3 reads CASSFPFGQGGGAGELFF. CDR3 DNA sequence: TGTGCCAGCAGCTTCCCGTTCGGGCAGGGTGGTGGAGCCGGGGAGCTGTTTTTT.

This clonotype was counted at least ten times. This CDR3 is CASSQEEGNTGELFF. The CDR3 DNA is TGCGCCAGCAGCCAAGAGGAAGGGAACACCGGGGAGCTGTTTTTT. The chain is built from TRBV4-3 and TRBJ2-2, with D uncertain. This CDR3 has 15 residues. V dropped 0 bases and J dropped 1 base, with 6 bases sitting between them. Germline CDR1 and CDR2: LGHNA and YSLEER.

The J gene is TRBJ2-7, the V gene TRBV24-1, with a possible D match to TRBD1 (8 bases). The germline gives CDR1 KGHDR, CDR2 SFDVKD. This CDR3 spans 16 amino acids. The V end was cut by 3 bases, the J end by 2 bases, with 16 bases between. CDR3 residues: CATSDRTGGGTYEQYF. CDR3 nucleotide sequence: TGTGCCACCAGTGATCGTACAGGGGGGGGGACCTACGAGCAGTACTTC.

V usage is TRBV29-1 and J usage is TRBJ2-5, with 13 positions matching TRBD2. This CDR3 is built from 17 residues. The germline CDR1 and CDR2 sequences are SQVTM and ANQGSEA. The V and J ends lost 2 bases and 5 bases, in that order; junction bases with no gene match: 11. The CDR3 region is CSVEPRSGLAGVETQYF. The CDR3 region has the DNA TGCAGCGTTGAACCTAGGTCTGGACTAGCGGGAGTGGAGACCCAGTACTTC.

The V gene is TRBV20-1, the J gene TRBJ2-1; 10 nucleotides line up with TRBD2. The ends lost 4 bases at V and 4 bases at J; junction bases unmatched: 7. This CDR3 comprises 15 residues. CDR1 and CDR2 (germline): DFQATT, SNEGSKA (reference sequence). The CDR3 reads CSAISGTSAYNEQFF. DNA of the CDR3: TGCAGTGCTATATCCGGGACTAGCGCATACAATGAGCAGTTCTTC.

This clonotype was picked up a small number of times. The gene calls are TRBV2 and TRBJ1-3, with D unresolved. Trimming left V 6 bases short and J 4 bases short, with 7 bases between. The germline CDR1 and CDR2 sequences are SNHLY and FYNNEI. The CDR3 has 12 amino acids. The CDR3 loop reads CASRVTGNTIYF. In DNA form, the CDR3 reads TGTGCCAGCAGGGTGACAGGAAACACCATATATTTT.

The chain joins TRBV7-9 to TRBJ2-7; TRBD1 matches at 9 bases. Germline assignment: CDR1 SEHNR and CDR2 FQNEAQ (reference sequence). This CDR3 comprises 15 residues. V lost 5 bases to trimming and J lost 1 base; unmatched junction nucleotides: 6. The CDR3 DNA follows: TGTGCCAGCAGCCCCCGGGACAGGGAGTCCTACGAGCAGTACTTC. Translated: CASSPRDRESYEQYF.